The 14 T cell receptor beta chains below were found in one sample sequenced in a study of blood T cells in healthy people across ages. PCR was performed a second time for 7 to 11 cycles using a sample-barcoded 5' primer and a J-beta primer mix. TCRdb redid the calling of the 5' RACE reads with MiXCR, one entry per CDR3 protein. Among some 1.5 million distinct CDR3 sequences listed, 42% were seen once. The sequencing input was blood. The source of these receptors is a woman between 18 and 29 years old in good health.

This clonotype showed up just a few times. CDR3 loop: CASSQERNTEAFF. CDR3 coding DNA: TGTGCCAGCAGCCAGGAGCGGAACACTGAAGCTTTCTTT. This chain uses TRBV6-5 with TRBJ1-1; no clear D gene. V gave up 6 bases and J gave up 1 base, with 9 bases separating them. Germline-derived CDR1 and CDR2 are MNHEY and SVGAGI. The CDR3 is made up of 13 amino acids.

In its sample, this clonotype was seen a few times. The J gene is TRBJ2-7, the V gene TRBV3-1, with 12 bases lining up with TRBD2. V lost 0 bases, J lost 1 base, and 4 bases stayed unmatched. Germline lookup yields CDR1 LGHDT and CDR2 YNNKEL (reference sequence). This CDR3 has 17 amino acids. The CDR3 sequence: CASSQDVTSGRSYEQYF. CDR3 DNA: TGTGCCAGCAGCCAAGATGTAACTAGCGGGAGGTCCTACGAGCAGTACTTC.

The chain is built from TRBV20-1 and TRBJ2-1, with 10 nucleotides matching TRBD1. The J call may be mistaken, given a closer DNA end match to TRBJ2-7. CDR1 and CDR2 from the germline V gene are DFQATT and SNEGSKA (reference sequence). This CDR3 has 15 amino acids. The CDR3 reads CSARAGTGDYNEQYF. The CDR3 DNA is TGCAGTGCTAGGGCCGGGACAGGGGACTACAATGAGCAGTACTTC.

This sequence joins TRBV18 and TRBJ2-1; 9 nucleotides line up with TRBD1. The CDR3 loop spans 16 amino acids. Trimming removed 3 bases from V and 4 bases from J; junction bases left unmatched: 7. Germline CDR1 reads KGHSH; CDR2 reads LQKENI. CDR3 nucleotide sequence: TGTGCCAGCTCACCTCCCTTGACAGGGGGATACAATGAGCAGTTCTTC. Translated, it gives CASSPPLTGGYNEQFF.

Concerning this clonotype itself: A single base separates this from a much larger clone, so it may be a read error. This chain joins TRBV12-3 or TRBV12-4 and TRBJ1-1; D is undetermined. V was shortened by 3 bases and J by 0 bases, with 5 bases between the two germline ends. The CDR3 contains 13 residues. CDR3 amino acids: CASSFWVNTEAFF. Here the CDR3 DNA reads TGTGCCAGCAGTTTTTGGGTGAACACTGAAGCTTTCTTT.

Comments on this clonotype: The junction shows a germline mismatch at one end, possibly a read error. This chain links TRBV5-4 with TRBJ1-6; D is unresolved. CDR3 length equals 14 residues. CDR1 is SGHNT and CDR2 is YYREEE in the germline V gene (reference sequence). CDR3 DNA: TGTACCAGCAGTTTAGCCCTTTCCAATTCACCCCTCCACTTT. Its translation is CTSSLALSNSPLHF.

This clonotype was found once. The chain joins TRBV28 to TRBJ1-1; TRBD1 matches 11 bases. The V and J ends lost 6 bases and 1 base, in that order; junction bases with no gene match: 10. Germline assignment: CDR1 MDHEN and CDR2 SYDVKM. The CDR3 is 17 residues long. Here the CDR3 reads CASSPPGQGDQNTEAFF. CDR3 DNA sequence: TGTGCCAGCAGCCCTCCGGGACAGGGGGATCAGAACACTGAAGCTTTCTTT.

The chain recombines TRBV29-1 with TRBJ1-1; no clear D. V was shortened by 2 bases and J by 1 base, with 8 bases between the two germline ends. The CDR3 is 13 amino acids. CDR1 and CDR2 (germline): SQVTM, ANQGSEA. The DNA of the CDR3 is TGCAGCGTTGAACGACGGGCGAACACTGAAGCTTTCTTT. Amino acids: CSVERRANTEAFF.

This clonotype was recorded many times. As DNA, the CDR3 is TGCGCCAGCAGCCAAGCCCTGAACACCATTAGCACAGATACGCAGTATTTT. Its translation is CASSQALNTISTDTQYF. The chain employs TRBV4-3 and TRBJ2-3; no definite D call. With 1 base removed from V and 0 bases from J, the gap between germline ends came to 14 bases. Germline CDR1 reads LGHNA; CDR2 reads YSLEER. The CDR3 length is 17 residues.

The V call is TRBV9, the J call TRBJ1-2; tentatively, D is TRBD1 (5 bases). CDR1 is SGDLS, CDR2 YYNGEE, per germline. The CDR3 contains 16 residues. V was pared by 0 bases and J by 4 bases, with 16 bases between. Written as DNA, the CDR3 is TGTGCCAGCAGCGTAGAAGACAGCCCGGGGTCCTATGGCTACACCTTC. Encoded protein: CASSVEDSPGSYGYTF.

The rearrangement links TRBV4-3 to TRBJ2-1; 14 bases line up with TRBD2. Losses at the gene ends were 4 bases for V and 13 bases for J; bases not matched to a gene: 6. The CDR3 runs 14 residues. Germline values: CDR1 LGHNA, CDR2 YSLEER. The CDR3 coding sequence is TGCGCCAGCAGCCTTGGACTAGCGGGGGGTGATCAGTTCTTC. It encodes CASSLGLAGGDQFF.

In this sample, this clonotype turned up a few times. The CDR3, as DNA: TGCAGCGTTGAAGAAGGGGTCGAGACCCAGTACTTC. This gives the protein CSVEEGVETQYF. V usage is TRBV29-1 and J usage is TRBJ2-7; a weak D match, TRBD1 (5 bases). The J call is doubtful: the DNA matches TRBJ2-5 better. Germline V gives CDR1 SQVTM, CDR2 ANQGSEA. The CDR3 runs to 12 residues.

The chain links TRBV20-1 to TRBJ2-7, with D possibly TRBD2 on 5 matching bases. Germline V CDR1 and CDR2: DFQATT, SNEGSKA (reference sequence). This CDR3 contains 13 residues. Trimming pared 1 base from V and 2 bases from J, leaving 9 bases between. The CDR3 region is CSARGATTYEQYF. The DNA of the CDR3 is TGCAGTGCTAGAGGGGCGACTACCTACGAGCAGTACTTC.

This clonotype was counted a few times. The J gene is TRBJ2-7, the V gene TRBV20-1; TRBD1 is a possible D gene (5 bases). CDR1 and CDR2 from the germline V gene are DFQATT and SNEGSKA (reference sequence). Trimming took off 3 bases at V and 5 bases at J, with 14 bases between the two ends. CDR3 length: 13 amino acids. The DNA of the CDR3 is TGCAGTGCTAGGTGGCAGGGTAAAAACGAGCAGTACTTC. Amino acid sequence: CSARWQGKNEQYF.